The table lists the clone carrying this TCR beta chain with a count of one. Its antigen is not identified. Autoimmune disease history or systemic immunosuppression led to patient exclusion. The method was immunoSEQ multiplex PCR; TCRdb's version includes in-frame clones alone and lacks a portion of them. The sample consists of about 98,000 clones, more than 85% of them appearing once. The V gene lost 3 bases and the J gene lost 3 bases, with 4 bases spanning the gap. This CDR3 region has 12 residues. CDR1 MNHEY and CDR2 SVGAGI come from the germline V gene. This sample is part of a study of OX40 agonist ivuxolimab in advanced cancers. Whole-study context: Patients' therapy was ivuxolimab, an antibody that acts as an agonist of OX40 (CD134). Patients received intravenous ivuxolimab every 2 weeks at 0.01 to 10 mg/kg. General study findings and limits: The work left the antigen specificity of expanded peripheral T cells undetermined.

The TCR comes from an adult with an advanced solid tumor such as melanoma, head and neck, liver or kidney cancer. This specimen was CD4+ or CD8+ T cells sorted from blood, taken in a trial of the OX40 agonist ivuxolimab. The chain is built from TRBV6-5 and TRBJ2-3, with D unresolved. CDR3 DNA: TGTGCCAGCAGTTATCCGACAGATACGCAGTATTTT. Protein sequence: CASSYPTDTQYF.